This T cell receptor (beta chain) stems from a study of T cell responses to AZD1222 COVID-19 vaccine. Study observations and caveats: Females outnumbered males among donors, who were mostly white British; clonal diversity was possibly underestimated. Spike-spanning, vaccine-associated CD4 TCRs were dominant at 160-218 and 743-854. Spike-specific TCR breadth and depth rose after two AZD1222 doses.

The sample holds one count of this clone. Its antigen is not known. Trimming pared 3 bases from V and 2 bases from J, leaving 14 bases between. Germline lookup yields CDR1 MNHEY and CDR2 SMNVEV (reference sequence). This CDR3 contains 15 residues. Generated by immunoSEQ multiplex PCR, the TCRdb table keeps only in-frame clones and is missing some. The data show some 100,000 clones, 80% to 95% seen once. This material consisted of peripheral blood, taken on day 0 of AZD1222 vaccination. The sequence was obtained from an adult in good health. This chain uses TRBV27 with TRBJ2-7, with no clear D. CDR3 amino acids: CASSFRSSGAYEQYF. The DNA of the CDR3 is TGTGCCAGCAGTTTCCGATCCTCAGGAGCCTACGAGCAGTACTTC.